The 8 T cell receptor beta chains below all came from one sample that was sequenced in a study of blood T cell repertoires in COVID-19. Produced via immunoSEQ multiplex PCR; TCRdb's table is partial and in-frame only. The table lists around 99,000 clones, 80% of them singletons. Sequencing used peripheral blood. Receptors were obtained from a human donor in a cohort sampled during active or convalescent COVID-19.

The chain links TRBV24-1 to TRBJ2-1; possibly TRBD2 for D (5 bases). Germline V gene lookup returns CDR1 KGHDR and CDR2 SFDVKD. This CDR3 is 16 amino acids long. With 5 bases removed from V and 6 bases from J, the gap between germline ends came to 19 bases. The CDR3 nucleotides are TGTGCCACCAGTGTGGTAGGACTCGCGAGTCCCAATGAGCAGTTCTTC. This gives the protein CATSVVGLASPNEQFF.

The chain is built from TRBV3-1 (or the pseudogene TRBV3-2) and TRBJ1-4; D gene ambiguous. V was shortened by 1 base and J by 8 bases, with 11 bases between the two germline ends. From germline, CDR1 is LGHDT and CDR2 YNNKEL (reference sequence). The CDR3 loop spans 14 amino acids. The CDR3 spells CASSQGFGSEKLFF. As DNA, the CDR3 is TGTGCCAGCAGCCAAGGATTCGGGAGCGAAAAACTGTTTTTT.

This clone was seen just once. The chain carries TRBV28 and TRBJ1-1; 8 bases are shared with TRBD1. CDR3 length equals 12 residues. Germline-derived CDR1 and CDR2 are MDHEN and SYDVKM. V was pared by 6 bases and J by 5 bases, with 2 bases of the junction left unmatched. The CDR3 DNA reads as TGTGCCAGCAGGGACAGGGAAACTGAAGCTTTCTTT. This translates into CASRDRETEAFF. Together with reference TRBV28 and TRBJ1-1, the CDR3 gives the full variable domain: DVKVTQSSRYLVKRTGEKVFLECVQDMDHENMFWYRQDPGLGLRLIYFSYDVKMKEKGDIPEGYSVSREKKERFSLILESASTNQTSMYLCASRDRETEAFFGQGTRLTVV.

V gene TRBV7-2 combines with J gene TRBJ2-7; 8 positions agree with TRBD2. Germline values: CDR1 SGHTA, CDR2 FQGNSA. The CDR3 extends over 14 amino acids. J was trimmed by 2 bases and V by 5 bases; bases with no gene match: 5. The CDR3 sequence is CASSRTSGAYEQYF. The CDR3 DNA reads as TGTGCCAGCAGCCGCACTAGCGGAGCCTACGAGCAGTACTTC.

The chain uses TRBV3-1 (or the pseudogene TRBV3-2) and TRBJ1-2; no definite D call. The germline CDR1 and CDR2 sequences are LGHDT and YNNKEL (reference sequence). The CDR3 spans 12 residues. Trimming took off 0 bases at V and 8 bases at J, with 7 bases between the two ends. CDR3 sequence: CASSQDLEGYTF. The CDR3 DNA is TGTGCCAGCAGCCAAGATCTCGAGGGCTACACCTTC.

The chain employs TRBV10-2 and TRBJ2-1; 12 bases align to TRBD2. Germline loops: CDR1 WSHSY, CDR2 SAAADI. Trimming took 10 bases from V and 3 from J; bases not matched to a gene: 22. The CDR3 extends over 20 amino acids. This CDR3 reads CATHSALLAGGPGNYNEQFF. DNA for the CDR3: TGCGCCACCCACTCTGCTCTGCTAGCGGGGGGGCCTGGGAACTACAATGAGCAGTTCTTC.

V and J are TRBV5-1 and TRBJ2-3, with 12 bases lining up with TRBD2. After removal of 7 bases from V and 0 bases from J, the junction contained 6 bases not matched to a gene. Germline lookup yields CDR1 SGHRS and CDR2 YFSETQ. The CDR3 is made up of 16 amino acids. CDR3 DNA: TGCGCCAGCTGGACTAGCGGGGATTCTAGCACAGATACGCAGTATTTT. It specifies CASWTSGDSSTDTQYF.

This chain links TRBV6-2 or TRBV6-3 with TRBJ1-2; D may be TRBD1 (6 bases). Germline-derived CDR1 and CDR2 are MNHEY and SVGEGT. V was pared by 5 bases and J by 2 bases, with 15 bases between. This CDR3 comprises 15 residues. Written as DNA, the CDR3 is TGTGCCAGCAGTACCGCCCCACAGGGAAACTATGGCTACACCTTC. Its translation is CASSTAPQGNYGYTF.